One and the same sample provided the 12 T cell receptor beta chains below, sequenced in a study of a mutant IDH1 vaccine in newly diagnosed glioma. TCRdb's copy holds only in-frame clones and misses some; the assay was immunoSEQ multiplex PCR. The table lists some 20,000 clones, more than 75% of them singletons. The sample's time point: week 23, last vaccination. In the vaccine, a single dose held 300 ug of the mutant IDH1 20-mer peptide, along with topical imiquimod. These TCRs are of unknown antigen specificity. The sequencing here drew on PBMCs, taken from a glioma patient whose treatment included an IDH1 peptide vaccine. The receptor source for this set is a man aged 30 to 45 with glioma.

The V and J genes are TRBV2 and TRBJ2-3; TRBD1 might be the D (5 bases). The germline gives CDR1 SNHLY, CDR2 FYNNEI. This CDR3 is 16 amino acids long. V gave up 5 bases and J gave up 4 bases, with 19 bases separating them. The CDR3 reads CASSPRTPGQPDTQYF. CDR3 coding DNA: TGTGCCAGCAGTCCTAGGACACCCGGGCAGCCAGATACGCAGTATTTT.

The rearrangement joins TRBV2 to TRBJ1-5; 7 bases are a match to TRBD1. J was trimmed by 6 bases and V by 4 bases; bases with no gene match: 12. The CDR3 extends over 16 amino acids. Germline-derived CDR1 and CDR2 are SNHLY and FYNNEI. CDR3 nucleotides: TGTGCCAGCAGTGCGGGAGGGGGCAGGATGAGTCAGCCCCAGCATTTT. Its protein is CASSAGGGRMSQPQHF.

This chain links TRBV19 with TRBJ1-5, with D possibly matching TRBD1 (6 bases). The CDR3 has 14 residues. V was pared by 6 bases and J by 4 bases, with 13 bases between. Germline CDR1 LNHDA, CDR2 SQIVND (reference sequence). CDR3 amino acids: CASRLDRNNQPQHF. The CDR3 region has the DNA TGTGCCAGTAGGCTTGACAGGAATAATCAGCCCCAGCATTTT.

The chain joins TRBV6-1 to TRBJ1-2; TRBD1 matches at 7 bases. Trimming took 11 bases from V and 7 from J; bases not matched to a gene: 13. Germline CDR1 is MNHNS and CDR2 is SASEGT. This CDR3 region has 13 residues. CDR3 residues: CAWQGGGSGGYTF. For the CDR3, the DNA is TGTGCCTGGCAAGGGGGCGGGTCAGGTGGCTACACCTTC.

In this sample, this clone turned up once. This chain joins TRBV11-2 and TRBJ2-1; 8 nucleotides match TRBD2. Germline V gives CDR1 SGHAT, CDR2 FQNNGV. V lost 5 bases, J lost 8 bases, and 14 bases stayed unmatched. This CDR3 has 16 residues. CDR3 nucleotides: TGTGCCAGCAGCCCCTTGGCTAGCGGGTCGGGGGATGAGCAGTTCTTC. As protein: CASSPLASGSGDEQFF.

The V gene is TRBV18, the J gene TRBJ2-6; D gene ambiguous. CDR3 length: 13 amino acids. V dropped 6 bases and J dropped 6 bases, with 9 bases sitting between them. Germline V gene sequence: CDR1 KGHSH, CDR2 LQKENI. For the CDR3, the DNA is TGTGCCAGCTCCCTAATTGAGGCCAACGTCCTGACTTTC. Its protein is CASSLIEANVLTF.

V gene TRBV4-1 combines with J gene TRBJ1-5; no reliable D call. Germline assignment: CDR1 MGHRA and CDR2 YSYEKL. Trimming took 3 bases from V and 3 from J, leaving 12 bases between them. The CDR3 runs to 15 residues. The CDR3 sequence: CASSQPDWNNQPQHF. The CDR3 DNA reads TGCGCCAGCAGCCAGCCTGATTGGAACAATCAGCCCCAGCATTTT.

V is TRBV29-1 and J is TRBJ2-7; D assignment may be TRBD1 or TRBD2 (7 bases each). In germline, CDR1 is SQVTM, CDR2 ANQGSEA. Trimming took 4 bases from V and 5 from J, leaving 18 bases between them. The CDR3 has 14 residues. Written as DNA, the CDR3 is TGCAGCGTTGGGGAGGGGGCAGGGCCCCACGAGCAGTACTTC. This sequence encodes CSVGEGAGPHEQYF.

The V gene is TRBV30, the J gene TRBJ1-2; TRBD1 agrees at 9 bases. V dropped 0 bases and J dropped 4; count of bases not matched to a gene: 12. From germline, CDR1 is GTSNPN and CDR2 SVGIG (reference sequence). The CDR3 extends over 17 amino acids. In DNA, the CDR3 is TGTGCCTGGAGTGTAAGTACGGCCGGGACAGGGATCTATGGCTACACCTTC. This codes for CAWSVSTAGTGIYGYTF.

This clone was seen a single time. This chain connects TRBV19 to TRBJ1-5; perhaps TRBD1 as D (6 bases). This CDR3 spans 17 amino acids. The germline V gene encodes CDR1 LNHDA and CDR2 SQIVND (reference sequence). The germline V and J ends were trimmed by 3 bases and 5 bases, with 20 bases remaining between them. The CDR3 sequence: CASSIWGGRPRDQPQHF. In nucleotides, the CDR3 is TGTGCCAGTAGTATTTGGGGGGGGCGGCCTCGCGATCAGCCCCAGCATTTT.

This CDR3 is CASSIRGQIYGYTF. The CDR3 coding sequence is TGTGCCAGTAGTATACGGGGACAGATTTATGGCTACACCTTC. The V gene is TRBV19, the J gene TRBJ1-2; 7 nucleotides line up with TRBD1. V lost 2 bases, J lost 5 bases, and 5 bases stayed unmatched. CDR1 and CDR2 (germline): LNHDA, SQIVND (reference sequence). This CDR3 contains 14 residues.

Relative to its sample, this clone is medium-sized (0.01 to 0.1%). The chain recombines TRBV6-4 with TRBJ2-5; perhaps TRBD2 as D (6 bases). Looked up from germline, CDR1 is MRHNA and CDR2 is SNTAGT. The CDR3 length is 16 residues. The V end lost 0 bases, the J end lost 3 bases, and 14 bases lay between the germline ends. CDR3 region: CASSDSILAYKETQYF. CDR3 sequence (DNA): TGTGCCAGCAGTGACTCGATCCTAGCGTATAAAGAGACCCAGTACTTC.